Sequencing of this T cell receptor (beta chain) was carried out in a study of T cell repertoires in cytomegalovirus infection. Background on the study: Well-studied HLA-B-restricted epitopes and recently identified HLA-C-restricted epitopes of CMV were both used in the study. The public TCR beta signatures pointed to both CMV infection and matching HLA type. Study outcomes and limitations: Using cumulative public TCR beta family frequency, the authors identified those who carried CMV together with the relevant HLA. Clonotypes of TCR beta that were HLA-C-restricted and CMV-specific dominated the ex vivo response.

This clonotype appeared many times. The antigen is undetermined. TCRdb re-called the reads through MiXCR, storing one row per CDR3 protein. This sample has about 830,000 distinct CDR3 sequences, with 32% found just once. There are 11 residues in the CDR3. Germline V gene data show CDR1 as SGHTA and CDR2 as FQGNSA. V lost 3 bases and J 7 bases, leaving 7 bases between the germline ends. The material was cultured CD8+ T cells from PBMCs, obtained from culture after CMV antigen stimulation. The chain couples TRBV7-2 to TRBJ2-7; D not certain. The TCR sequence derives from a human donor in good health (CMV status not recorded). Some clones in this sample may be carry-over from other donors' samples. In DNA form, the CDR3 reads TGTGCCAGCAGCTTCGGTTTGGAGCAGTACTTC. Its translation is CASSFGLEQYF.